This T cell receptor beta chain was retrieved from a study of T cell responses to AZD1222 COVID-19 vaccine. Overall study context: Second-dose intervals near 4 or 12 weeks were combined.

Points from the study as a whole: Clonal diversity was possibly underestimated; the donors were predominantly white British and more often female. Scientists sampled the repertoires only once the peak T cell response had passed.

In regard to this clone: The antigen is unknown.

TCRdb's copy holds only in-frame clones and misses some; the assay was immunoSEQ multiplex PCR. The sample lists tens of thousands of clones, 84% occurring once. J gave up 6 bases and V 5 bases, and 12 bases lay outside the gene matches. Germline V gene data show CDR1 as SGHVS and CDR2 as FQNEAQ. The CDR3 totals 16 residues. The sample here was peripheral blood, taken on day 0 of AZD1222 vaccination. The chain recombines TRBV7-8 with TRBJ2-3; 9 bases agree with TRBD2. The TCR sequence derives from an adult in good health. The CDR3 DNA reads TGTGCCAGCAGCCCCAGGGGCGGGGGGGCCGCGGATACGCAGTATTTT. Translating it yields CASSPRGGGAADTQYF.